The T cell receptor (beta chain) under discussion was sequenced for a study of blood T cell repertoires in COVID-19 (dated by TCRdb to 2019 to 2021). About the full investigation: Samples covering the acute and convalescent phases of COVID-19 were provided by collaborators in the United States, Italy and Spain. The material from the prospective study consisted of cDNA or gDNA derived from T cells, B-cell-depleted T cells, or PBMCs. Where available, HLA class I and class II types were taken from metadata supplied by the sample provider and were not determined by assay-based typing. A freely available public database, intended as a resource for researchers studying the immune response to SARS-CoV-2, is where the repertoires were released. Nearly every sample came with metadata listing a de-identified subject ID, COVID-19 status, age in years and sex. The samples were drawn from the first 160 participants of the ongoing ImmuneRACE study and from 1,200 or so subjects provided by 6 global collaborators. The dataset comprised deeply sampled blood TCRbeta repertoires from subjects exposed to, actively infected with, or recovered from COVID-19. What the authors observed across the whole study: The quantity of clinical and demographic metadata differed by source and by participant and was supplied without curation.

The immunoSEQ Assay, a bias-controlled multiplex PCR, was used to amplify TCRbeta CDR3 regions from genomic DNA. In the authors' own workflow: The number of nucleated cells in each sample was estimated from the amplification of reference gene primers within the assay. Sequence reads were collapsed and filtered to measure the absolute abundance of every unique TCRbeta CDR3 rearrangement. For each sample, productive Simpson clonality was calculated by taking the square root of Simpson's diversity index across productive rearrangements. In TCRdb, the immuneACCESS table is reduced to in-frame sequences with V and J assigned. These tables do not hold every clone; where another copy was compared, an unresolved V gene accounts for under half, and the others remain unexplained. Clonal size and the V and J genes are those of that table, whereas D and trimming came from the DNA. The sample table records about 210,000 clones; 70% to 90% of these occur just once. The ten largest clones capture about 0.91% of the sample.

CDR1 and CDR2, looked up from the germline V gene, are SGHTA and FQGNSA. V is cut by 3 bases and J by 0 bases, and the space between the germline ends is 12 bases. The CDR3 numbers 16 residues from cysteine through phenylalanine. Here the CDR3 DNA is all that survives: 48 bases in frame from base 1. One collaborating source in Seattle enrolled patients during active infection and followed them longitudinally through the course of disease. Each collaborating institution followed its own protocols to collect whole blood in K2EDTA tubes. For TCRbeta analysis, collaborator samples were shipped as frozen whole blood, as isolated PBMCs, or as DNA extracted from either sample type. Details on this clone: This clone's antigen is unknown. The record has no base qualities; no much larger clone is one base away.

The clonotype was recovered from a man aged 55-75 years with COVID-19, enrolled during active disease. This chain joins TRBV7-2 to TRBJ1-3, with no D gene named confidently. The sequenced material came from peripheral blood. The DNA sequence is as follows: TGTGCCAGCAGCTTCGAACGACGGGTCTCTGGAAACACCATATATTTT. This yields the protein CASSFERRVSGNTIYF.